One sample yielded the 32 T cell receptor beta chains listed below, sequenced in a study of T-cell memory formation after mild COVID-19. TCRdb re-called the 5' RACE reads with MiXCR, one entry per CDR3 protein. The repertoire holds 270,000 or so distinct CDR3 sequences, with about a sixth as singletons. Sequenced input: PBMCs or a T cell subset sorted from them (not recorded which). The receptors come from a man younger than 35 who had mild COVID-19 (a few samples of this study predate the infection). Cell type and time point are not known.

The chain links TRBV27 to TRBJ1-5; the D is unclear. This CDR3 spans 16 amino acids. Per germline, CDR1 MNHEY and CDR2 SMNVEV (reference sequence). Trimming stripped 6 bases from V and 0 bases from J, with 15 bases between. The CDR3 nucleotides read TGTGCCAGCAGAGGGCAAGACGGCTATAGCAATCAGCCCCAGCATTTT. As protein: CASRGQDGYSNQPQHF.

The DNA of the CDR3 is TGTGCCAGCAGTGATGAGAGCTATGGCTACACCTTC. Translating gives CASSDESYGYTF. J is TRBJ1-2 and V is TRBV25-1; D gene unclear. The germline V and J ends were trimmed by 3 bases and 4 bases, with 6 bases remaining between them. The CDR3 consists of 12 residues. The V gene's germline CDR1 is MGHDK and CDR2 SYGVNS.

The chain carries TRBV7-2 and TRBJ2-3; D may correspond to TRBD1 or TRBD2 (5 bases each). The V and J ends lost 0 bases and 4 bases respectively, with 8 bases between them. Germline CDR1 is SGHTA and CDR2 is FQGNSA. The CDR3 spans 14 residues. CDR3 in DNA: TGTGCCAGCAGCTTAGCGGGACCAGCAGATACGCAGTATTTT. Amino acids: CASSLAGPADTQYF.

This clonotype was detected only a few times. This sequence joins TRBV5-5 and TRBJ1-2; D possibly corresponds to TRBD1 (6 bases). The CDR3 has 13 residues. Germline V gives CDR1 SGHKS, CDR2 YYEKEE (reference sequence). V shed 3 bases and J shed 7 bases, with 13 bases lying between them. As DNA, the CDR3 is TGTGCCAGCAGCTCCGCCACAGGGAGTGGCTACACCTTC. This sequence encodes CASSSATGSGYTF.

This clonotype was found a few times. The chain is built from TRBV5-6 and TRBJ2-1; 9 bases fit TRBD2. CDR3 length: 18 residues. Germline V CDR1 and CDR2: SGHDT, YYEEEE. V trimming: 0 bases; J trimming: 3 bases; junction bases outside the gene matches: 10. The CDR3 sequence is CASSLEASGAYDYNEQFF. DNA of the CDR3: TGTGCCAGCAGCTTGGAAGCTAGCGGGGCCTATGACTACAATGAGCAGTTCTTC.

This clonotype has a handful of counts. The rearrangement links TRBV4-1 to TRBJ2-7, with 9 bases identical to TRBD1. Per germline, CDR1 MGHRA and CDR2 YSYEKL. J gave up 7 bases and V 1 base, and 8 bases lay outside the gene matches. CDR3 size: 15 residues. The CDR3 sequence is CASSQAGQGRLEQYF. The DNA of the CDR3 is TGCGCCAGCAGCCAAGCGGGACAGGGACGTCTGGAGCAGTACTTC.

V is TRBV7-2 and J is TRBJ2-5; the D gene is possibly TRBD2 (5 bases). The germline V gene encodes CDR1 SGHTA and CDR2 FQGNSA. The V gene lost 6 bases and the J gene lost 1 base, with 12 bases spanning the gap. The CDR3 length is 14 residues. CDR3 nucleotide sequence: TGTGCCAGCAGGAAGCCGGGATTCCAAGAGACCCAGTACTTC. This sequence encodes CASRKPGFQETQYF. Full variable domain (outside the CDR3, taken from reference TRBV7-2 and TRBJ2-5): GAGVSQSPSNKVTEKGKDVELRCDPISGHTALYWYRQSLGQGLEFLIYFQGNSAPDKSGLPSDRFSAERTGGSVSTLTIQRTQQEDSAVYLCASRKPGFQETQYFGPGTRLLVL.

The V and J genes are TRBV6-6 and TRBJ2-5, with a possible D match to TRBD1 (5 bases). Germline assignment: CDR1 MNHNY and CDR2 SVGAGI (reference sequence). V gave up 0 bases and J gave up 5 bases, with 13 bases separating them. The CDR3 spans 15 residues. DNA of the CDR3: TGTGCCAGCAGTTACTCGATAGGGGTAGGCGAGACCCAGTACTTC. It encodes CASSYSIGVGETQYF.

This clonotype was found a few times. CDR3 in amino acids: CASRTRGETQYF. DNA for the CDR3: TGTGCCAGCCGAACTAGAGGGGAGACCCAGTACTTC. The chain recombines TRBV27 with TRBJ2-5, with a tentative D call TRBD2 (5 bases). Trimming cost V 8 bases and J 5 bases, with 12 bases left between them. CDR1 MNHEY and CDR2 SMNVEV come from the germline V gene (reference sequence). The CDR3 contains 12 residues.

This clonotype came up a few times. The chain links TRBV10-3 to TRBJ2-7; D unresolved. V gave up 6 bases and J gave up 2 bases, with 8 bases separating them. The CDR3 spans 12 residues. Germline V lookup: CDR1 ENHRY, CDR2 SYGVKD. The CDR3 sequence: CAISAGAYEQYF. The CDR3 DNA sequence: TGTGCCATCAGCGCAGGAGCCTACGAGCAGTACTTC.

This clonotype was seen more than once but under ten times. V usage is TRBV29-1 and J usage is TRBJ2-3; TRBD2 might be the D (6 bases). The CDR3 runs to 10 residues. In germline, CDR1 is SQVTM, CDR2 ANQGSEA. Between the trimmed V and J ends, which lost 4 bases and 8 bases, there was a span of 7 bases. The CDR3: CSVVEGTQYF. The DNA for the CDR3 is TGCAGCGTTGTGGAGGGTACGCAGTATTTT.

This clonotype was detected only a few times. V is TRBV6-5 and J is TRBJ2-3; D unresolved. V was clipped by 5 bases and J by 1 base, with 10 bases between them. Germline values: CDR1 MNHEY, CDR2 SVGAGI. CDR3 size: 14 residues. Written as DNA, the CDR3 is TGTGCCAGCAGTCTTACTACGCGCACAGATACGCAGTATTTT. Amino acid sequence: CASSLTTRTDTQYF.

V is TRBV7-2 and J is TRBJ1-1, with D tentatively TRBD1 (6 bases). V lost 1 base to trimming and J lost 4 bases, with 16 bases between them. The CDR3 has 16 amino acids. The germline V gene encodes CDR1 SGHTA and CDR2 FQGNSA. The CDR3 nucleotides read TGTGCCAGCAGCTTAGTGGCTTCAGGGGCCAGCACTGAAGCTTTCTTT. Encoded protein: CASSLVASGASTEAFF.

This sequence joins TRBV20-1 and TRBJ2-7; D could derive from TRBD1 or TRBD2 (5 bases each). This CDR3 has 11 residues. V shed 8 bases and J shed 6 bases, with 14 bases lying between them. Germline lookup yields CDR1 DFQATT and CDR2 SNEGSKA (reference sequence). CDR3 sequence reads: CSSGTAGEQYF. The CDR3 coding sequence is TGCAGTTCCGGGACCGCGGGCGAGCAGTACTTC.

The chain uses TRBV7-6 and TRBJ2-3, with TRBD2 matching over 10 bases. The CDR3 extends over 17 amino acids. With V trimmed by 1 base and J by 3 bases, 7 bases remained unmatched. Looked up from germline, CDR1 is SGHVS and CDR2 is FNYEAQ. The chain's CDR3 is CASSLVPLAGLTDTQYF. CDR3 bases: TGTGCCAGCAGCTTAGTTCCACTAGCGGGGTTAACAGATACGCAGTATTTT.

This clonotype was seen once. The chain is built from TRBV19 and TRBJ1-2, with TRBD1 identical over 7 bases. This CDR3 comprises 15 residues. The V gene end was trimmed by 9 bases and the J gene end by 1 base; junction bases not matched to a gene: 11. Germline CDR1 is LNHDA and CDR2 is SQIVND (reference sequence). This CDR3 reads CASSPRDRLNYGYTF. Here the CDR3 DNA reads TGTGCCAGCTCCCCCAGGGACAGACTTAACTATGGCTACACCTTC. The full variable domain, completed using reference TRBV19 and TRBJ1-2, is DGGITQSPKYLFRKEGQNVTLSCEQNLNHDAMYWYRQDPGQGLRLIYYSQIVNDFQKGDIAEGYSVSREKKESFPLTVTSAQKNPTAFYLCASSPRDRLNYGYTFGSGTRLTVV.

This chain uses TRBV4-1 with TRBJ2-1, with D possibly TRBD1 on 5 matching bases. The CDR3 length is 14 residues. CDR1 and CDR2 (germline): MGHRA, YSYEKL. Trimming left V 1 base short and J 3 bases short, with 7 bases between. DNA of the CDR3: TGCGCCAGCAGCCAAGTAGGGGACTACAATGAGCAGTTCTTC. This encodes CASSQVGDYNEQFF.

This clonotype was detected only a few times. The CDR3 coding sequence is TGTGCCACCAGTGGCGGGGCCTATGGCTACACCTTC. Translation gives CATSGGAYGYTF. The chain links TRBV24-1 to TRBJ1-2, with D tentatively TRBD1 (5 bases). V was trimmed by 5 bases and J by 4 bases, leaving 7 bases between them. Germline loops: CDR1 KGHDR, CDR2 SFDVKD. The CDR3 is 12 amino acids.

This clonotype was detected a few times. J is TRBJ2-2 and V is TRBV5-1; TRBD1 aligns across 7 bases. Trimming removed 4 bases from V and 5 bases from J; junction bases left unmatched: 5. The CDR3 has 14 amino acids. In germline, CDR1 is SGHRS, CDR2 YFSETQ. CDR3 sequence reads: CASSPTGWTGELFF. CDR3 in DNA: TGCGCCAGCAGCCCGACAGGGTGGACCGGGGAGCTGTTTTTT. Filled out from reference TRBV5-1 and TRBJ2-2, the complete variable domain reads KAGVTQTPRYLIKTRGQQVTLSCSPISGHRSVSWYQQTPGQGLQFLFEYFSETQRNKGNFPGRFSGRQFSNSRSEMNVSTLELGDSALYLCASSPTGWTGELFFGEGSRLTVL.

This clonotype was observed at least ten times. The chain joins TRBV6-2 or TRBV6-3 to TRBJ2-7; 8 positions match TRBD1. After removal of 5 bases from V and 4 bases from J, the junction contained 10 bases not matched to a gene. The CDR3 extends over 15 amino acids. The V gene's germline CDR1 is MNHEY and CDR2 SVGEGT. CDR3 bases: TGTGCCAGCAGTCACGGGGACAGGCCAACTTACGAGCAGTACGTC. Its protein product is CASSHGDRPTYEQYV.

This clonotype was seen only a few times. V is TRBV11-2 and J is TRBJ2-1; 15 bases align to TRBD2. This CDR3 is 19 amino acids long. Germline V CDR1 and CDR2: SGHAT, FQNNGV. V was clipped by 4 bases and J by 6 bases; unmatched bases: 13. The DNA for the CDR3 is TGTGCCAGCAGCTCCCGTGGGACTAGCGGGGGGTATAAGGTCAATGAGCAGTTCTTC. Protein: CASSSRGTSGGYKVNEQFF.

The V call is TRBV11-2, the J call TRBJ1-1; no reliable D call. V was shortened by 5 bases and J by 1 base, with 8 bases between the two germline ends. The CDR3 length is 13 residues. CDR1 SGHAT and CDR2 FQNNGV come from the germline V gene. The CDR3 DNA follows: TGTGCCAGCAGCATTACAGAGAACACTGAAGCTTTCTTT. Its translation is CASSITENTEAFF.

This chain connects TRBV10-1 to TRBJ2-3, with unresolved D. V was pared by 0 bases and J by 1 base, with 2 bases between. CDR1 is WNHNN, CDR2 SYGVQD, per germline (reference sequence). The CDR3 has 13 amino acids. The CDR3 loop is CASSESGTDTQYF. In DNA, the CDR3 is TGCGCCAGCAGTGAGTCGGGCACAGATACGCAGTATTTT.

This clonotype was counted many times. The gene calls are TRBV10-3 and TRBJ2-5; D not certain. This CDR3 is 13 amino acids long. Germline lookup yields CDR1 ENHRY and CDR2 SYGVKD. Trimming removed 5 bases at V and 5 bases at J, with 12 bases between. CDR3 amino acids: CAISQGDKETQYF. The CDR3 DNA is TGTGCCATCAGTCAAGGTGATAAGGAGACCCAGTACTTC.

The chain joins TRBV27 to TRBJ2-3; TRBD2 matches at 11 bases. CDR1 is MNHEY, CDR2 SMNVEV, per germline (reference sequence). Unmatched junction bases numbered 4, after V lost 0 bases and J lost 2 bases. The CDR3 loop spans 17 amino acids. CDR3: CASSLSLAGGYTDTQYF. The CDR3, as DNA: TGTGCCAGCAGTTTATCCCTAGCGGGGGGATACACAGATACGCAGTATTTT.

This clonotype was found a few times. The chain joins TRBV20-1 to TRBJ1-4; TRBD1 aligns across 11 bases. V lost 1 base to trimming and J lost 8 bases; unmatched junction nucleotides: 9. The germline V gene has CDR1 DFQATT and CDR2 SNEGSKA (reference sequence). The CDR3 covers 16 residues. In DNA, the CDR3 is TGCAGTGCTAGAGGGACAGGGGGCGCGATGGGCGAAAAACTGTTTTTT. Its translation: CSARGTGGAMGEKLFF.

The table lists this clonotype with a few counts. This chain links TRBV29-1 with TRBJ2-1; unclear D gene. The V end was cut by 3 bases, the J end by 4 bases, with 19 bases between. The CDR3 covers 16 residues. Germline V CDR1 and CDR2: SQVTM, ANQGSEA. The CDR3 DNA is TGCAGCGTTGAGTCCCCGTACCAGTCAGATTACAATGAGCAGTTCTTC. This gives the protein CSVESPYQSDYNEQFF.

This clonotype was observed a few times. This chain connects TRBV10-3 to TRBJ1-3; D remains ambiguous. Germline V gene sequence: CDR1 ENHRY, CDR2 SYGVKD. Trimming took 3 bases from V and 2 from J, leaving 2 bases between them. There are 12 residues in the CDR3. CDR3 in amino acids: CAISETGNTIYF. The CDR3 DNA reads as TGTGCCATCAGTGAAACTGGAAACACCATATATTTT.

The CDR3 is CASSVDRGVITDTQYF. CDR3 nucleotide sequence: TGTGCCAGCAGCGTAGATCGGGGGGTGATCACAGATACGCAGTATTTT. The rearrangement links TRBV9 to TRBJ2-3; TRBD2 matches at 7 bases. Germline loops: CDR1 SGDLS, CDR2 YYNGEE. CDR3 length equals 16 residues. V gave up 0 bases and J gave up 2 bases; unmatched junction bases: 6.

The J gene is TRBJ2-7, the V gene TRBV11-2; D ambiguous. The V end lost 1 base, the J end lost 4 bases, and 8 bases lay between the germline ends. This CDR3 contains 13 residues. Germline assignment: CDR1 SGHAT and CDR2 FQNNGV. The CDR3 bases are TGTGCCAGCAGCTTAGTGTCAGAATACGAGCAGTACTTC. Amino acids: CASSLVSEYEQYF.

In its sample, this clonotype was seen many times. The chain employs TRBV4-3 and TRBJ1-6; 7 nucleotides line up with TRBD1. The CDR3 extends over 18 amino acids. The germline V gene encodes CDR1 LGHNA and CDR2 YSLEER. The trim removed 0 bases at V and 7 bases at J, leaving 12 bases unmatched. CDR3 residues: CASSQDLGNRGLNSPLHF. The CDR3 DNA follows: TGCGCCAGCAGCCAAGATTTGGGGAACAGGGGTTTGAATTCACCCCTCCACTTT.

This clonotype has more than one count but fewer than ten. J is TRBJ1-4 and V is TRBV6-5; 8 bases fit TRBD1. The CDR3 spans 16 residues. From germline, CDR1 is MNHEY and CDR2 SVGAGI. Trimming removed 8 bases from V and 5 bases from J; junction bases left unmatched: 13. The CDR3 spells CASALSQGALNEKLFF. The CDR3 DNA reads as TGTGCCAGCGCTTTAAGTCAGGGGGCGTTAAATGAAAAACTGTTTTTT.